These T cell receptor beta chains were read from a single sample in a study of OX40 agonist ivuxolimab in advanced cancers. Data came from immunoSEQ multiplex PCR; TCRdb stores just in-frame clones and leaves some out. The sample contains fewer than 85,000 clones, about 84% of which appear only once. Sequencing used CD4+ or CD8+ T cells sorted from blood, obtained in a trial of the OX40 agonist ivuxolimab. Every receptor here comes from an adult with an advanced solid tumor such as melanoma, head and neck, liver or kidney cancer. Each CDR3 is given with its conserved first and last residue. Fields, in order: J gene, D gene, clone size, V gene, CDR3 protein, CDR3 DNA. A D gene is named only where the DNA matches it firmly. Size is stated for part of the rows, as once, few or many counts, or as a class when the clone is expanded.

TRBJ2-7 | NA | NA | TRBV6-1 | CASSEREQTYEQYF | TGTGCCAGCAGTGAGAGGGAACAGACCTACGAGCAGTACTTC
TRBJ2-3 | NA | NA | TRBV11-3 | CASSLSGSATDTQYF | TGTGCCAGCAGCTTATCCGGTAGCGCCACAGATACGCAGTATTTT
TRBJ2-7 | NA | NA | TRBV29-1 | CSSSPGAGDPYEQYF | TGCAGTTCCTCCCCGGGGGCGGGGGACCCCTACGAGCAGTACTTC
TRBJ1-3 | NA | NA | TRBV30 | CAWTEGSSGNTIYF | TGTGCCTGGACCGAAGGATCCTCTGGAAACACCATATATTTT
TRBJ2-2 | NA | NA | TRBV11-2 | CASSLHAWQGKTGELFF | TGTGCCAGCAGCTTACACGCCTGGCAGGGAAAGACCGGGGAGCTGTTTTTT
TRBJ2-2 | NA | once | TRBV11-2 | CASSLVKSRTGELFF | TGTGCCAGCAGCTTAGTTAAGTCTCGGACCGGGGAGCTGTTTTTT
TRBJ2-7 | NA | NA | TRBV6-4 | CAKEDEPYEQYF | TGTGCCAAGGAGGACGAGCCCTACGAGCAGTACTTC
TRBJ1-3 | NA | NA | TRBV5-3 | CARRTDCALGGTIYF | TGTGCCAGAAGAACCGACTGTGCTCTGGGGGGCACCATATATTTT
TRBJ2-2 | NA | NA | TRBV29-1 | CSVHPVGGGELFF | TGCAGCGTTCACCCCGTGGGGGGCGGGGAGCTGTTTTTT
TRBJ2-1 | NA | few | TRBV19 | CASSIQPGYYYNEQFF | TGTGCCAGTAGTATACAGCCCGGATATTACTACAATGAGCAGTTCTTC
TRBJ2-1 | NA | NA | TRBV30 | CAWTHYRNNEQFF | TGTGCCTGGACTCATTACAGGAACAATGAGCAGTTCTTC
TRBJ1-5 | NA | NA | TRBV5-6 | CASSFYAHQPQHF | TGTGCCAGCAGCTTTTACGCGCATCAGCCCCAGCATTTT
TRBJ1-6 | TRBD1 | NA | TRBV5-5 | CASSITGEDSPLHF | TGTGCCAGCAGCATTACAGGGGAAGATTCACCCCTCCACTTT
TRBJ2-5 | TRBD1 | NA | TRBV6-1 | CASSEVQRTGQETQYF | TGTGCCAGCAGTGAGGTTCAGCGGACAGGGCAAGAGACCCAGTACTTC
TRBJ1-2 | TRBD1 | NA | TRBV4-2 | CASSPQGQGNYGYTF | TGTGCCAGCAGCCCCCAAGGACAGGGTAACTATGGCTACACCTTC
TRBJ1-1 | TRBD1 | few | TRBV9 | CASKRGQANTEAFF | TGTGCCAGCAAGAGGGGGCAGGCGAACACTGAAGCTTTCTTT
TRBJ1-5 | NA | NA | TRBV6-1 | CASSETRGGGQPQHF | TGTGCCAGCAGTGAAACCCGGGGTGGGGGGCAGCCCCAGCATTTT
TRBJ2-5 | TRBD1 | NA | TRBV2 | CASTLNRGRVQYF | TGTGCCAGCACCTTGAACAGGGGTAGGGTGCAGTACTTC
TRBJ1-6 | TRBD1 | once | TRBV5-4 | CASSLGQGSSNSPLHF | TGTGCCAGCAGCTTGGGACAGGGGTCAAGTAATTCACCCCTCCACTTT
TRBJ2-2 | NA | NA | TRBV28 | CASTPASTGELFF | TGTGCCAGCACCCCGGCAAGTACCGGGGAGCTGTTTTTT
TRBJ2-5 | TRBD2 | NA | TRBV5-1 | CASSLETSGPGTQYF | TGCGCCAGCAGCTTGGAGACTAGCGGGCCTGGGACCCAGTACTTC
TRBJ2-2 | TRBD1 | NA | TRBV4-2 | CASSQHRGPTGELFF | TGTGCCAGCAGCCAACACAGGGGGCCTACCGGGGAGCTGTTTTTT
TRBJ1-1 | TRBD1 | NA | TRBV9 | CASSPRQGAPEAFF | TGTGCCAGCAGCCCACGACAGGGGGCCCCTGAAGCTTTCTTT
TRBJ2-2 | TRBD2 | NA | TRBV11-2 | CASFAPSGGGSTGELFF | TGTGCCAGCTTCGCCCCTAGCGGGGGAGGAAGCACCGGGGAGCTGTTTTTT
TRBJ1-5 | NA | NA | TRBV21-1 | CASSSRGVGNQPQHF | TGTGCCAGCAGTTCCAGGGGGGTTGGCAATCAGCCCCAGCATTTT
TRBJ1-2 | NA | NA | TRBV6-5 | CASRNTGPYGYTF | TGTGCCAGCAGAAACACGGGGCCCTATGGCTACACCTTC
TRBJ1-1 | NA | NA | TRBV28 | CASSKYVGDTEAFF | TGTGCCAGCTCTAAATATGTTGGGGACACTGAAGCTTTCTTT
TRBJ2-3 | TRBD2 | NA | TRBV6-1 | CASRASGTTDTQYF | TGTGCCAGCAGAGCTAGCGGAACCACAGATACGCAGTATTTT
TRBJ2-3 | TRBD1 | once | TRBV18 | CASSPGTGGANTQYF | TGTGCCAGCTCACCAGGGACAGGGGGGGCCAATACGCAGTATTTT